The 29 T cell receptor beta chains presented below share a single source sample, sequenced in a study of cytomegalovirus exposure and HLA in healthy donors. TCRdb's copy holds only in-frame clones and misses some; the assay was immunoSEQ multiplex PCR. The sample holds around 190,000 clones, about 81% seen once. Sequencing was carried out using PBMCs. All receptors derive from a woman aged 25 to 45 in good health and CMV-seronegative.

This chain uses TRBV10-3 with TRBJ2-7; D might be TRBD2 (5 bases). V lost 10 bases, J lost 2 bases, and 15 bases lay in between. The CDR3 covers 13 residues. The germline gives CDR1 ENHRY, CDR2 SYGVKD. Written as DNA, the CDR3 is TGTGCCACCTCCCACGACGGGGCCTACGAGCAGTACTTC. Protein: CATSHDGAYEQYF.

The chain uses TRBV29-1 and TRBJ2-5; the D gene is possibly TRBD1 (6 bases). The end of the DNA fits TRBJ2-7 better, so the J call may be wrong. There are 14 residues in the CDR3. The germline gives CDR1 SQVTM, CDR2 ANQGSEA. The CDR3: CSARLGAVTNEQYF. The CDR3 DNA sequence: TGCAGCGCCCGGTTGGGGGCAGTAACAAACGAGCAGTACTTC.

The chain employs TRBV19 and TRBJ2-6; the match to TRBD1 covers 7 bases. The CDR3 has 17 residues. V dropped 4 bases and J dropped 0; count of bases not matched to a gene: 6. Germline values: CDR1 LNHDA, CDR2 SQIVND (reference sequence). The CDR3 spells CASSTTGTASGANVLTF. The CDR3 DNA is TGTGCCAGTAGTACCACCGGGACAGCCTCTGGGGCCAACGTCCTGACTTTC.

The chain recombines TRBV19 with TRBJ1-1; maybe TRBD1 (5 bases). V dropped 1 base and J dropped 0 bases, with 9 bases sitting between them. Per germline, CDR1 LNHDA and CDR2 SQIVND (reference sequence). The CDR3 contains 15 residues. The CDR3 sequence is CASSIGGRVNTEAFF. The CDR3 nucleotides are TGTGCCAGTAGTATAGGGGGCAGGGTGAACACTGAAGCTTTCTTT. Complete variable domain (other parts from reference TRBV19 and TRBJ1-1): DGGITQSPKYLFRKEGQNVTLSCEQNLNHDAMYWYRQDPGQGLRLIYYSQIVNDFQKGDIAEGYSVSREKKESFPLTVTSAQKNPTAFYLCASSIGGRVNTEAFFGQGTRLTVV.

J is TRBJ1-2 and V is TRBV29-1; weak D call: TRBD1 (5 bases). V lost 6 bases and J 8 bases, leaving 19 bases between the germline ends. Germline CDR1 reads SQVTM; CDR2 reads ANQGSEA. The CDR3 extends over 13 amino acids. The CDR3 loop is CSVTRDGGLGYTF. The CDR3, as DNA: TGCAGCGTCACCCGGGACGGGGGACTAGGCTACACCTTC.

The V and J genes are TRBV5-1 and TRBJ1-6; no clear D gene. CDR3 length equals 12 residues. The V end lost 4 bases, the J end lost 5 bases, and 4 bases lay between the germline ends. Germline lookup yields CDR1 SGHRS and CDR2 YFSETQ. The chain's CDR3 is CASSGNNSPLHF. CDR3 DNA: TGCGCCAGCAGCGGCAATAATTCACCCCTCCACTTT.

This clone was counted a single time. The chain has TRBV5-4 and TRBJ1-2; D remains ambiguous. The CDR3 consists of 12 residues. Germline V CDR1 and CDR2: SGHNT, YYREEE (reference sequence). Deletions cut 4 bases from V and 5 bases from J, with 9 bases between. The CDR3 protein is CASSNSGYGYTF. CDR3 coding DNA: TGTGCCAGCAGCAACTCGGGATATGGCTACACCTTC.

This clone was counted between two and nine times. CDR3 in DNA: TGTGCCAGCAGCTTAGCCGCAGGGGTGGGAGGCTACACCTTC. Translating it yields CASSLAAGVGGYTF. This sequence joins TRBV11-2 and TRBJ1-2, with a weak D call TRBD1 (6 bases). CDR1 and CDR2 from the germline V gene are SGHAT and FQNNGV. There are 14 residues in the CDR3. The V and J ends lost 1 base and 8 bases respectively, with 14 bases between them.

J is TRBJ1-2 and V is TRBV6-5; D possibly corresponds to TRBD1 (5 bases). The CDR3 is 14 amino acids. Germline loops: CDR1 MNHEY, CDR2 SVGAGI. V dropped 5 bases and J dropped 8 bases, with 18 bases sitting between them. The CDR3 DNA reads as TGTGCCAGCAGTCCCAGGGCATTCACTATGGGCTACACCTTC. Its protein product is CASSPRAFTMGYTF.

The V call is TRBV27, the J call TRBJ1-1, with D hard to call. Germline V gene sequence: CDR1 MNHEY, CDR2 SMNVEV (reference sequence). This CDR3 is 13 amino acids long. Trimming stripped 6 bases from V and 0 bases from J, with 8 bases between. CDR3 in amino acids: CASSLSVNTEAFF. CDR3 sequence (DNA): TGTGCCAGCAGCCTCAGCGTGAACACTGAAGCTTTCTTT.

The J gene is TRBJ2-7, the V gene TRBV4-2, with D possibly TRBD2 on 6 matching bases. There are 17 residues in the CDR3. V lost 2 bases and J lost 3, with 20 bases in between. Germline CDR1 and CDR2: LGHNA and YNFKEQ. This CDR3 is CASSQTGSSNSIYEQYF. CDR3 sequence (DNA): TGTGCCAGCAGCCAAACCGGGAGCTCCAATTCGATCTACGAGCAGTACTTC.

This clone has only one observation. In nucleotides, the CDR3 is TGTGCCAGCAGTTCTGGGACAGGGGGCGGGTGGTCGGATACGCAGTATTTT. Protein: CASSSGTGGGWSDTQYF. V is TRBV7-3 and J is TRBJ2-3; 12 positions agree with TRBD1. With V trimmed by 6 bases and J by 6 bases, 13 bases remained unmatched. CDR3 size: 17 residues. Germline assignment: CDR1 SGHTA and CDR2 FQGTGA.

The V and J genes are TRBV6-5 and TRBJ1-5; 8 positions agree with TRBD1. The trim removed 2 bases at V and 5 bases at J, leaving 8 bases unmatched. The CDR3 is made up of 16 amino acids. CDR1 is MNHEY and CDR2 is SVGAGI in the germline V gene. CDR3 in DNA: TGTGCCAGCAGTTACCGAAGAACAGGGGGTTATCAGCCCCAGCATTTT. Encoded protein: CASSYRRTGGYQPQHF.

The chain combines TRBV6-5 with TRBJ1-4; D call uncertain. This CDR3 has 14 residues. Trimming shortened V by 2 bases and J by 8 bases, and 12 bases separated the two germline ends. Germline V gene data show CDR1 as MNHEY and CDR2 as SVGAGI. The CDR3 DNA reads TGTGCCAGCAGTTACGCCGGGTTTCCAGAAAAACTGTTTTTT. Translated, it gives CASSYAGFPEKLFF.

This chain joins TRBV5-1 and TRBJ1-4, with 11 bases identical to TRBD1. The CDR3 sequence is 14 residues long. V lost 3 bases to trimming and J lost 8 bases; unmatched junction nucleotides: 3. Germline V gene lookup returns CDR1 SGHRS and CDR2 YFSETQ. CDR3 protein: CASSSGQGDEKLFF. DNA for the CDR3: TGCGCCAGCAGCTCGGGACAGGGGGACGAAAAACTGTTTTTT.

J is TRBJ1-1 and V is TRBV19; D perhaps matches TRBD1 (6 bases). Germline V gene data show CDR1 as LNHDA and CDR2 as SQIVND (reference sequence). V was clipped by 2 bases and J by 1 base, with 11 bases between them. This CDR3 comprises 15 residues. The CDR3 sequence is CASSISRGENTEAFF. In DNA, the CDR3 is TGTGCCAGTAGTATATCCAGGGGAGAGAACACTGAAGCTTTCTTT.

The chain employs TRBV6-5 and TRBJ2-1; 10 nucleotides line up with TRBD2. The J segment lost 6 bases and the V segment lost 0 bases, leaving 5 bases of the junction unmatched. Looked up from germline, CDR1 is MNHEY and CDR2 is SVGAGI. The CDR3 extends over 16 amino acids. The CDR3 DNA reads TGTGCCAGCAGTTACTCTAAGAGCGGGGGGGCCAATGAGCAGTTCTTC. Translating gives CASSYSKSGGANEQFF.

The rearrangement links TRBV4-1 to TRBJ1-3, with D possibly being TRBD1 (5 bases). V dropped 1 base and J dropped 5 bases, with 24 bases sitting between them. This CDR3 is 19 amino acids long. Per the germline V gene, CDR1 is MGHRA and CDR2 is YSYEKL. The chain's CDR3 is CASSQGRVRGNTRRNTIYF. The DNA for the CDR3 is TGCGCCAGCAGCCAAGGTCGGGTCCGGGGGAATACGAGGCGAAACACCATATATTTT.

The chain has TRBV19 and TRBJ1-6; TRBD1 might be the D (6 bases). V was trimmed by 7 bases and J by 6 bases, leaving 10 bases between them. The CDR3 is made up of 13 amino acids. The germline gives CDR1 LNHDA, CDR2 SQIVND (reference sequence). The CDR3 bases are TGTGCCAGTACCCTAGGGGGTAATTCACCCCTCCACTTT. It codes for CASTLGGNSPLHF.

This clone was observed a few times. The chain couples TRBV7-3 to TRBJ1-2; 11 bases fit TRBD1. Germline V lookup: CDR1 SGHTA, CDR2 FQGTGA. The CDR3 extends over 14 amino acids. J was trimmed by 6 bases and V by 3 bases; bases with no gene match: 3. The chain's CDR3 is CASSFGQGADGYTF. CDR3 nucleotide sequence: TGTGCCAGCAGCTTTGGACAGGGGGCGGATGGCTACACCTTC.

As concerns this clone: The junction departs from the called germline gene at one end, perhaps through a read error. The chain combines TRBV19 with TRBJ1-1; D might be TRBD1 (5 bases). The CDR3 covers 14 residues. In germline, CDR1 is LNHDA, CDR2 SQIVND (reference sequence). The CDR3 loop is CASSIQGTNAEAFF. The CDR3 DNA follows: TGTGCCAGTAGTATACAGGGCACGAACGCTGAAGCTTTCTTT.

The chain is built from TRBV19 and TRBJ2-1, with 10 bases matching TRBD2. J was trimmed by 7 bases and V by 5 bases; bases with no gene match: 11. The CDR3 spans 16 residues. The germline gives CDR1 LNHDA, CDR2 SQIVND (reference sequence). The CDR3 DNA reads TGTGCCAGTAGTCGGACTAGCGGAGGACTGAGGAATGAGCAGTTCTTC. Its translation: CASSRTSGGLRNEQFF.

This clone was seen more than once but under ten times. The chain uses TRBV11-2 and TRBJ2-3; D unresolved. The germline V and J ends were trimmed by 7 bases and 0 bases, with 5 bases remaining between them. The CDR3 totals 12 residues. CDR1 and CDR2 (germline): SGHAT, FQNNGV. CDR3 in amino acids: CASTPSTDTQYF. Here the CDR3 DNA reads TGTGCCAGCACCCCTAGCACAGATACGCAGTATTTT.

The genes are TRBV25-1 and TRBJ1-2; tentative D call: TRBD1 (6 bases). Germline V gene data show CDR1 as MGHDK and CDR2 as SYGVNS. The CDR3 has 13 residues. The V and J ends lost 4 bases and 3 bases respectively, with 9 bases between them. DNA for the CDR3: TGTGCCAGCAGTGTACAGGGTGACTATGGCTACACCTTC. It yields the protein CASSVQGDYGYTF.

The chain links TRBV6-1 to TRBJ2-5, with D perhaps TRBD2 (5 bases). Trimming shortened V by 5 bases and J by 5 bases, and 9 bases separated the two germline ends. CDR1 and CDR2 (germline): MNHNS, SASEGT. There are 12 residues in the CDR3. CDR3 coding DNA: TGTGCCAGCAGTTCTAGGAGGGAGACCCAGTACTTC. It encodes CASSSRRETQYF.

This clone was detected once. The chain links TRBV15 to TRBJ1-2; perhaps TRBD1 as D (5 bases). This CDR3 region has 14 residues. Germline V lookup: CDR1 LNHNV, CDR2 YYDKDF (reference sequence). Deletions cut 0 bases from V and 4 bases from J, with 9 bases between. The CDR3, as DNA: TGTGCCACCAGCAGAGATAGGGGATCCTATGGCTACACCTTC. This gives the protein CATSRDRGSYGYTF. The variable domain in full, with the rest retrieved from reference TRBV15 and TRBJ1-2, is DAMVIQNPRYQVTQFGKPVTLSCSQTLNHNVMYWYQQKSSQAPKLLFHYYDKDFNNEADTPDNFQSRRPNTSFCFLDIRSPGLGDTAMYLCATSRDRGSYGYTFGSGTRLTVV.

This chain uses TRBV5-1 with TRBJ1-1, with D perhaps matching TRBD1 (5 bases). Germline CDR1 and CDR2: SGHRS and YFSETQ. This CDR3 comprises 14 residues. V was trimmed by 0 bases and J by 4 bases, leaving 10 bases between them. The CDR3 sequence: CASSLEGASTEAFF. In DNA form, the CDR3 reads TGCGCCAGCAGCTTGGAAGGGGCCAGCACTGAAGCTTTCTTT.

A few counts support this clone. The V gene is TRBV28, the J gene TRBJ2-2; D unclear. This CDR3 comprises 15 residues. Trimming pared 7 bases from V and 0 bases from J, leaving 12 bases between. CDR1 and CDR2 (germline): MDHEN, SYDVKM. The CDR3 region is CASTLEAANTGELFF. CDR3 coding DNA: TGTGCCAGCACCCTTGAGGCAGCGAACACCGGGGAGCTGTTTTTT.

The chain joins TRBV6-6 to TRBJ2-7; D possibly corresponds to TRBD1 (6 bases). Trimming removed 2 bases at V and 2 bases at J, with 7 bases between. CDR1 MNHNY and CDR2 SVGAGI come from the germline V gene (reference sequence). CDR3 length: 13 residues. CDR3 in DNA: TGTGCCAGCAGTTACCAGGGGACCTACGAGCAGTACTTC. This translates into CASSYQGTYEQYF.